These T cell receptor beta chains were read from a single sample in a study of identical twins' blood T cells. MiXCR, run by TCRdb on the 5' RACE reads, gives a single entry per CDR3 protein. Among fewer than 450,000 distinct CDR3 sequences, about 28% were seen once, and the ten largest hold 5.5% to 6.5%. Sequencing used PBMCs. The source is a woman aged 18-49 years in good health. Both conserved end residues are part of each CDR3. The order of the fields is J gene, V gene, clone size, D gene, CDR3 protein, CDR3 DNA. A D gene is named only where the DNA matches it firmly. Where a row states a size, it is once, few, many or the class of an expanded clone; other rows omit it.

>TRBJ2-1|TRBV14|many|TRBD2
CASSQGTSGSYSIEQFF
TGTGCCAGCAGCCAAGGGACTAGCGGGAGTTATTCGATTGAGCAGTTCTTC
>TRBJ2-2|TRBV6-5|NA|TRBD2
CASYTSGGDGELFF
TGTGCCAGCTATACTAGCGGGGGCGACGGGGAGCTGTTTTTT
>TRBJ1-2|TRBV20-1|few|TRBD1
CSATGQGGYGYTF
TGCAGTGCTACGGGACAGGGGGGGTATGGCTACACCTTC
>TRBJ2-7|TRBV11-2|NA|NA
CASSLDPNNGQYF
TGTGCCAGCAGCTTAGACCCTAACAACGGGCAGTACTTC
>TRBJ1-3|TRBV3-1|NA|NA
CASSQVSSGPDSGNTIYF
TGTGCCAGCAGCCAAGTTTCCTCGGGGCCAGACTCTGGAAACACCATATATTTT
>TRBJ1-4|TRBV9|few|NA
CASSVGTRDGTEKLFF
TGTGCCAGCAGCGTAGGCACCCGGGACGGGACGGAAAAACTGTTTTTT
>TRBJ1-1|TRBV7-9|NA|NA
CASRAQGRLNTEAFF
TGTGCCAGCAGAGCCCAAGGACGGCTGAACACTGAAGCTTTCTTT
>TRBJ1-5|TRBV28|many|NA
CASSLYRQPQHF
TGTGCCAGCAGTTTATACCGTCAGCCCCAGCATTTT
>TRBJ2-1|TRBV10-3|NA|NA
CAISASYNEQFF
TGTGCCATCAGTGCCAGCTACAATGAGCAGTTCTTC
>TRBJ1-2|TRBV6-2/TRBV6-3|few|NA
CASSTGIGNYGYTF
TGTGCCAGCAGCACAGGAATAGGGAACTATGGCTACACCTTC
>TRBJ2-2|TRBV10-3|NA|NA
CANSKGRESAGELFF
TGTGCCAACTCAAAAGGGAGAGAGAGTGCCGGGGAGCTGTTTTTT
>TRBJ1-1|TRBV2|many|NA
CASSTGLSHTEAFF
TGTGCCAGCAGTACGGGCTTGTCCCACACTGAAGCTTTCTTT
>TRBJ2-7|TRBV19|few|TRBD2
CASSMEPGLASDEQYF
TGTGCCAGTAGTATGGAACCGGGACTAGCGAGCGACGAGCAGTACTTC
>TRBJ2-1|TRBV29-1|few|NA
CSVEKEGYYNEQFF
TGCAGCGTTGAAAAGGAGGGGTACTACAATGAGCAGTTCTTC
>TRBJ1-1|TRBV2|many|NA
CASKGWEAFF
TGTGCCAGCAAGGGGTGGGAAGCTTTCTTT
>TRBJ1-5|TRBV5-1|NA|NA
CASSLEGWSNQPQHF
TGCGCCAGCAGCTTGGAGGGATGGAGCAATCAGCCCCAGCATTTT
>TRBJ1-6|TRBV19|few|NA
CASSVGTDNSPLHF
TGTGCCAGTAGTGTCGGGACGGATAATTCACCCCTCCACTTT
>TRBJ2-2|TRBV27|few|NA
CASSFVWNTGELFF
TGTGCCAGCAGTTTCGTCTGGAACACCGGGGAGCTGTTTTTT
>TRBJ1-2|TRBV18|NA|NA
CASSPTGTPTNYGYTF
TGTGCCAGCTCACCTACGGGGACACCTACTAACTATGGCTACACCTTC
>TRBJ2-1|TRBV29-1|NA|TRBD1
CSGVQGAPFF
TGCAGCGGCGTACAGGGGGCACCGTTCTTC
>TRBJ2-5|TRBV14|few|NA
CASAAGKGETQYF
TGTGCCAGCGCGGCGGGAAAGGGAGAGACCCAGTACTTC
>TRBJ2-5|TRBV4-1|NA|TRBD2
CASSFGLAGGLMFETQYF
TGCGCCAGCAGCTTCGGACTAGCGGGGGGGCTTATGTTTGAGACCCAGTACTTC
>TRBJ2-1|TRBV29-1|NA|TRBD1
CSVAKGGRGFGEQFF
TGCAGCGTGGCAAAAGGGGGCAGGGGTTTTGGTGAGCAGTTCTTC
>TRBJ2-7|TRBV9|NA|TRBD1
CASSVWDSSYEQYF
TGTGCCAGCAGCGTTTGGGACAGCTCCTACGAGCAGTACTTC
>TRBJ1-1|TRBV13|NA|NA
CASSLSGAEAFF
TGTGCCAGCAGCTTAAGTGGGGCTGAAGCTTTCTTT
>TRBJ2-7|TRBV27|few|NA
CASSAYWTVPYYEQYF
TGTGCCAGCAGCGCTTATTGGACAGTTCCCTATTACGAGCAGTACTTC
>TRBJ2-1|TRBV6-5|few|TRBD2
CASSYFSGSIQFF
TGTGCCAGCAGTTACTTTAGCGGGAGTATCCAGTTCTTC
>TRBJ2-1|TRBV27|many|NA
CASSPGYNEQFF
TGTGCCAGCAGTCCAGGGTACAATGAGCAGTTCTTC
>TRBJ2-1|TRBV10-3|NA|NA
CAISGSDEQFF
TGTGCCATCAGTGGCAGTGATGAGCAGTTCTTC
>TRBJ2-2|TRBV19|NA|NA
CASTLSSTGELFF
TGTGCCAGTACCCTAAGTAGCACCGGGGAGCTGTTTTTT
>TRBJ2-5|TRBV5-1|many|NA
CASSLEGNGETQYF
TGCGCCAGCAGCTTGGAGGGGAACGGGGAGACCCAGTACTTC
>TRBJ2-2|TRBV27|NA|TRBD1
CASRDRGTRTGELFF
TGTGCCAGCCGGGACAGAGGGACGCGTACCGGGGAGCTGTTTTTT
>TRBJ2-7|TRBV5-1|NA|NA
CASSLGPTSSYEQYF
TGCGCCAGCAGCTTGGGACCGACGAGCTCCTACGAGCAGTACTTC
>TRBJ2-1|TRBV2|few|NA
CASTSSPSYNEQFF
TGTGCCAGCACGAGTAGCCCCTCCTACAATGAGCAGTTCTTC
>TRBJ2-7|TRBV12-3/TRBV12-4|few|TRBD1
CASSSTGFPYEQYF
TGTGCCAGCAGTTCGACAGGGTTCCCCTACGAGCAGTACTTC
>TRBJ2-1|TRBV29-1|few|NA
CSARRSLVNNEQFF
TGCAGCGCCAGAAGATCACTAGTGAACAATGAGCAGTTCTTC
>TRBJ2-7|TRBV7-9|few|TRBD2
CASSSGTSGFSSYEQYF
TGTGCCAGCAGCTCCGGGACTAGCGGTTTTTCCTCCTACGAGCAGTACTTC
>TRBJ2-1|TRBV20-1|NA|NA
CIRTRAGNEQFF
TGCATCCGCACACGGGCGGGAAATGAGCAGTTCTTC
>TRBJ2-1|TRBV28|NA|NA
CASSGSPHNEQFF
TGTGCCAGCAGCGGGAGCCCCCACAATGAGCAGTTCTTC
>TRBJ1-5|TRBV29-1|NA|NA
CSVGADSNQPQHF
TGCAGCGTTGGGGCTGATAGCAATCAGCCCCAGCATTTT
>TRBJ1-1|TRBV7-2|NA|NA
CASSFDLQTNTEAFF
TGTGCCAGCAGCTTTGATCTACAGACGAACACTGAAGCTTTCTTT
>TRBJ1-5|TRBV29-1|many|TRBD1
CSVGDSIYQPQHF
TGCAGCGTCGGGGACAGCATCTATCAGCCCCAGCATTTT
>TRBJ2-5|TRBV7-6|many|NA
CASTDSPGETQYF
TGTGCCAGCACCGATTCCCCAGGGGAGACCCAGTACTTC
>TRBJ1-2|TRBV9|few|NA
CASSAYDQGGSYTF
TGTGCCAGCAGCGCCTATGATCAGGGAGGCAGCTACACCTTC
>TRBJ2-3|TRBV7-2|NA|NA
CASSRKDADTQYF
TGTGCCAGCAGCCGAAAGGACGCAGATACGCAGTATTTT
>TRBJ1-3|TRBV29-1|many|NA
CSARVSSGNTIYF
TGCAGCGCCCGGGTCAGCTCTGGAAACACCATATATTTT
>TRBJ2-2|TRBV18|NA|NA
CASSPQGANTGELFF
TGTGCCAGCTCACCACAGGGAGCGAACACCGGGGAGCTGTTTTTT
>TRBJ2-2|TRBV20-1|once|NA
CSAYGRGNTGELFF
TGCAGTGCCTACGGGAGAGGGAACACCGGGGAGCTGTTTTTT
>TRBJ1-1|TRBV29-1|many|NA
CSAIDRRNTEAFF
TGCAGCGCTATCGACAGGAGGAACACTGAAGCTTTCTTT
>TRBJ1-1|TRBV30|NA|TRBD1
CAWSVRGTANTEAFF
TGTGCCTGGAGTGTACGCGGGACAGCGAACACTGAAGCTTTCTTT
>TRBJ2-3|TRBV7-9|few|TRBD2
CASSLLMTSGKGDTQYF
TGTGCCAGCAGCTTATTAATGACTAGCGGAAAAGGAGATACGCAGTATTTT
>TRBJ2-2|TRBV11-2|NA|NA
CASTLRMAGELFF
TGTGCCAGCACCCTAAGGATGGCCGGGGAGCTGTTTTTT
>TRBJ1-1|TRBV19|few|NA
CASRKGLTGPMNTEAFF
TGTGCCAGCCGGAAGGGACTGACAGGCCCCATGAACACTGAAGCTTTCTTT